One sample yielded the 5 T cell receptor beta chains listed below, sequenced in a study of post-analysis software for immune sequencing data. Study results and limitations: The study found TRBV5-6, TRBV5-1 and TRBV20-1 among five or six TRBV segments more frequent in patients than controls.

The authors incorporated unique molecular identifiers into the TCR beta cDNA libraries. TCRdb reprocessed the PCR reads with MiXCR, giving one entry per CDR3 protein. The data hold some 260,000 distinct CDR3 sequences, with roughly a third observed a single time. For these receptors, no antigen is known. The sequenced material came from blood. All receptors derive from a girl under 18 with multiple sclerosis.

A note on this clonotype: A read error may produce the germline difference seen at one junction end. The chain combines TRBV29-1 with TRBJ2-2; D is possibly TRBD2 (5 bases). This CDR3 has 12 amino acids. Germline loops: CDR1 SQVTM, CDR2 ANQGSEA. The DNA for the CDR3 is TGCAGCGTTGGCTCCAGCCCCGGGGAGCTGTCTTTT. Its translation is CSVGSSPGELSF.

This clonotype was detected ten times or more. The rearrangement joins TRBV6-6 to TRBJ1-4; D remains unclear. The CDR3 covers 14 residues. V lost 6 bases, J lost 4 bases, and 12 bases lay in between. The germline V gene has CDR1 MNHNY and CDR2 SVGAGI (reference sequence). CDR3 sequence: CASRTRRDNEKLFF. CDR3 coding DNA: TGTGCCAGCAGAACGAGGAGGGATAATGAAAAACTGTTTTTT.

There are many counts of this clonotype. V is TRBV20-1 and J is TRBJ2-1; no clear D gene. With 1 base removed from V and 0 bases from J, the gap between germline ends came to 4 bases. The germline V gene encodes CDR1 DFQATT and CDR2 SNEGSKA (reference sequence). The CDR3 consists of 13 residues. CDR3 sequence reads: CSARGGSYNEQFF. The CDR3 region has the DNA TGCAGTGCTAGAGGGGGCTCCTACAATGAGCAGTTCTTC.

This clonotype was picked up many times. This rearrangement joins TRBV6-5 to TRBJ2-5; no clear D gene. This CDR3 region has 16 residues. V shed 4 bases and J shed 5 bases, with 20 bases lying between them. Germline V gene sequence: CDR1 MNHEY, CDR2 SVGAGI. CDR3 nucleotide sequence: TGTGCCAGCAGTTCCCCTGCTGGCCCGACCGGTGAGACCCAGTACTTC. Translating gives CASSSPAGPTGETQYF.

This clonotype was seen a few times. The chain employs TRBV4-2 and TRBJ2-2, with TRBD2 matching 14 bases. CDR1 and CDR2 (germline): LGHNA, YNFKEQ. V lost 3 bases, J lost 0 bases, and 0 bases stayed unmatched. The CDR3 extends over 17 amino acids. The CDR3 DNA reads TGTGCCAGCAGCCAGACTAGCGGGGGGGCGAACACCGGGGAGCTGTTTTTT. Protein sequence: CASSQTSGGANTGELFF.